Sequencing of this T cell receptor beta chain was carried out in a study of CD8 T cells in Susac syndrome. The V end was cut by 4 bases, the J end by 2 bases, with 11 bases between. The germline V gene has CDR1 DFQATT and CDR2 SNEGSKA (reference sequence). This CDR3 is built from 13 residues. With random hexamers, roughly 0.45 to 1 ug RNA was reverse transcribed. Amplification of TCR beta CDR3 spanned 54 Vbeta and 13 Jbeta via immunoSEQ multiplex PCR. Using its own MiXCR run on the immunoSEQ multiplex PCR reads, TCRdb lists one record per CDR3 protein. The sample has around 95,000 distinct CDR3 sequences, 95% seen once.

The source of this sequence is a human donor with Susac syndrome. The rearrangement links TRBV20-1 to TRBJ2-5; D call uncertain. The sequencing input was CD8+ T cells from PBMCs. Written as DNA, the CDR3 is TGCAGTGCTACACGGACGAGACAAGAGACCCAGTACTTC. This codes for CSATRTRQETQYF.